Only a few counts were recorded for the clone carrying this T cell receptor (beta chain). Its target is not known. This sample was taken from a study of T cell responses to AZD1222 COVID-19 vaccine. Study-wide findings and caveats: Seropositive AZD1222 recipients at baseline numbered only six or seven. Researchers report vaccine-associated CD4 TCRs spanning spike, with dominance at 160-218 and 743-854. Females outnumbered males among donors, who were mostly white British; clonal diversity was possibly underestimated.

The CDR3 is 13 residues long. Deletions cut 1 base from V and 10 bases from J, with 13 bases between. The germline V gene has CDR1 SGHTA and CDR2 FQGNSA. Only in-frame clones appear in the TCRdb table, and some are missing; sequencing was by immunoSEQ multiplex PCR. The repertoire holds 150,000 to 200,000 clones, with about 86% as singletons. The clonotype originates from an adult who received the AZD1222 COVID-19 vaccine. The chain is built from TRBV7-2 and TRBJ1-1; tentative D call: TRBD1 (6 bases). The material was peripheral blood, obtained 28 days after the second AZD1222 dose. DNA of the CDR3: TGTGCCAGCAGCTTAGTCGTGCAGGGGAGAGCTTTCTTT. Amino acid sequence: CASSLVVQGRAFF.